The next 24 T cell receptor beta chains were all read from a single sample in a study of cytomegalovirus exposure and HLA in healthy donors (TCRdb year 2017). Preparation of the library involved the immunoSEQ multiplex PCR assay. The multiplex PCR relied on a mix of 60 forward primers for TCR Vbeta segments and 13 reverse primers for TCR Jbeta segments. The immuneACCESS repertoire file appears here via TCRdb, limited to in-frame rearrangements. These files lack a portion of the clones; in checked studies, under half of the deficit traces to unresolved V genes, and the cause of the others is not known. This sample lists over 150,000 clones; about 75% were detected once. The ten largest clones add up to around 1.4% of the sample. Sequenced sample: PBMCs. These receptors came from a man between 18 and 35 years old in good health and CMV-seronegative.

This clone was detected once. The chain links TRBV7-2 to TRBJ2-7; 11 bases agree with TRBD2. V gave up 3 bases and J gave up 3 bases; unmatched junction bases: 4. The CDR3 loop spans 15 amino acids. CDR1 and CDR2 (germline): SGHTA, FQGNSA. The CDR3 spells CASSFSGRALYEQYF. The CDR3 region has the DNA TGTGCCAGCAGCTTTAGCGGGAGGGCCCTCTACGAGCAGTACTTC. Full variable domain (remainder filled in from reference TRBV7-2 and TRBJ2-7): GAGVSQSPSNKVTEKGKDVELRCDPISGHTALYWYRQSLGQGLEFLIYFQGNSAPDKSGLPSDRFSAERTGGSVSTLTIQRTQQEDSAVYLCASSFSGRALYEQYFGPGTRLTVT.

The V and J genes are TRBV7-2 and TRBJ2-7; D may be TRBD1 (5 bases). The ends were cut back, 4 bases at V and 0 bases at J, with 13 bases in the middle. CDR1 is SGHTA and CDR2 is FQGNSA in the germline V gene. This CDR3 has 15 residues. The CDR3 is CASSYTGPISYEQYF. The CDR3 coding sequence is TGTGCCAGCAGCTATACAGGCCCCATCTCCTACGAGCAGTACTTC.

The CDR3, as DNA: TGTGCCAGCAGTTACTACGACAGGGATAATTCACCCCTCCACTTT. Translation: CASSYYDRDNSPLHF. V usage is TRBV6-5 and J usage is TRBJ1-6; TRBD1 matches 7 bases. The junction had 2 bases not matched to a gene; V was cut back by 1 base and J by 5 bases. CDR1 MNHEY and CDR2 SVGAGI come from the germline V gene. The CDR3 is made up of 15 amino acids.

This chain joins TRBV9 and TRBJ2-1, with 13 bases lining up with TRBD2. V was pared by 0 bases and J by 8 bases, with 11 bases of the junction left unmatched. The CDR3 sequence is 18 residues long. Germline V gives CDR1 SGDLS, CDR2 YYNGEE. The CDR3 DNA is TGTGCCAGCAGCGTAGTAGTGGGGACTAGCGGGACTGTGGATGAGCAGTTCTTC. Translation gives CASSVVVGTSGTVDEQFF. The full variable domain, completed using reference TRBV9 and TRBJ2-1, is DSGVTQTPKHLITATGQRVTLRCSPRSGDLSVYWYQQSLDQGLQFLIQYYNGEERAKGNILERFSAQQFPDLHSELNLSSLELGDSALYFCASSVVVGTSGTVDEQFFGPGTRLTVL.

V gene TRBV7-9 combines with J gene TRBJ1-2; the D gene is possibly TRBD1 (5 bases). Trimming left V 0 bases short and J 6 bases short, with 17 bases between. Germline CDR1 and CDR2: SEHNR and FQNEAQ (reference sequence). The CDR3 covers 16 residues. In DNA, the CDR3 is TGTGCCAGCAGCTTAGCCACGGGACTTTTTGGTCATGGCTACACCTTC. Amino acids: CASSLATGLFGHGYTF.

The chain combines TRBV6-5 with TRBJ2-3; 14 bases match TRBD2. Trimming removed 4 bases from V and 6 bases from J; junction bases left unmatched: 3. Germline CDR1 and CDR2: MNHEY and SVGAGI. The CDR3 is 15 amino acids. CDR3: CASSSGTSGSDTQYF. The CDR3 region has the DNA TGTGCCAGCAGTTCCGGGACTAGCGGGAGTGATACGCAGTATTTT.

The chain has TRBV28 and TRBJ2-3; 10 bases match TRBD2. V lost 1 base to trimming and J lost 0 bases; unmatched junction nucleotides: 10. The CDR3 extends over 19 amino acids. CDR1 is MDHEN, CDR2 SYDVKM, per germline. The CDR3 sequence is CASSLSHPGLAASTDTQYF. CDR3 in DNA: TGTGCCAGCAGTTTATCCCACCCCGGACTAGCGGCTAGCACAGATACGCAGTATTTT.

J is TRBJ1-2 and V is TRBV5-1, with D hard to call. The CDR3 spans 13 residues. From germline, CDR1 is SGHRS and CDR2 YFSETQ. V lost 6 bases and J lost 8, with 17 bases in between. CDR3 residues: CASNLHWEGGYTF. CDR3 nucleotides: TGCGCCAGCAACCTCCATTGGGAGGGCGGCTACACCTTC. The full variable domain, its missing parts supplied by reference TRBV5-1 and TRBJ1-2, is KAGVTQTPRYLIKTRGQQVTLSCSPISGHRSVSWYQQTPGQGLQFLFEYFSETQRNKGNFPGRFSGRQFSNSRSEMNVSTLELGDSALYLCASNLHWEGGYTFGSGTRLTVV.

V and J are TRBV27 and TRBJ1-2; 7 positions match TRBD1. The CDR3 runs 15 residues. Trimming removed 5 bases from V and 0 bases from J; junction bases left unmatched: 6. Germline CDR1 and CDR2: MNHEY and SMNVEV (reference sequence). The CDR3 DNA follows: TGTGCCAGCAGTGCCCAGGGGGGACCTAACTATGGCTACACCTTC. Its protein product is CASSAQGGPNYGYTF.

This chain uses TRBV5-6 with TRBJ1-2; D not resolved. V was pared by 3 bases and J by 5 bases, with 11 bases between. CDR1 is SGHDT, CDR2 YYEEEE, per germline. This CDR3 spans 13 amino acids. The CDR3 sequence is CASSYDTGYGYTF. For the CDR3, the DNA is TGTGCCAGCAGCTATGACACCGGATATGGCTACACCTTC.

The CDR3 coding sequence is TGTGCCAGCAGTTTATGGGGCAGTGGGACAGTCGCCTACGAGCAGTACTTC. Its protein is CASSLWGSGTVAYEQYF. The chain recombines TRBV27 with TRBJ2-7; 7 nucleotides agree with TRBD1. Germline V gene sequence: CDR1 MNHEY, CDR2 SMNVEV (reference sequence). This CDR3 is built from 17 residues. The ends lost 1 base at V and 2 bases at J; junction bases unmatched: 11.

This clone was seen a few times. V usage is TRBV6-4 and J usage is TRBJ1-5; no reliable D call. Trimming cost V 5 bases and J 4 bases, with 15 bases left between them. Germline V gives CDR1 MRHNA, CDR2 SNTAGT. There are 15 residues in the CDR3. CDR3 nucleotide sequence: TGTGCCAGCAGTCCTTTCAACGAGTCTAATCAGCCCCAGCATTTT. Protein sequence: CASSPFNESNQPQHF.

In its sample, this clone was seen a few times. The rearrangement links TRBV5-4 to TRBJ2-1; TRBD2 agrees at 10 bases. Germline-derived CDR1 and CDR2 are SGHNT and YYREEE (reference sequence). The CDR3 runs 14 residues. V lost 0 bases and J lost 9; bases outside the gene matches: 3. The CDR3 coding sequence is TGTGCCAGCAGCTTGGCTCTAGCGGGAGCTGAGCAGTTCTTC. Residues: CASSLALAGAEQFF.

The chain links TRBV6-4 to TRBJ2-7, with 14 bases that match TRBD2. The length of the CDR3 is 14 residues. Germline assignment: CDR1 MRHNA and CDR2 SNTAGT. The V and J ends lost 2 bases and 6 bases, in that order; junction bases with no gene match: 0. CDR3 bases: TGTGCCAGCAGTGACGGGACTAGCGGGAGCGAGCAGTACTTC. Translation: CASSDGTSGSEQYF.

The chain uses TRBV5-5 and TRBJ1-1, with no clear D. This CDR3 region has 15 residues. With 6 bases removed from V and 1 base from J, the gap between germline ends came to 16 bases. CDR1 is SGHKS and CDR2 is YYEKEE in the germline V gene (reference sequence). CDR3 in amino acids: CASTNVPQPNTEAFF. The CDR3 region has the DNA TGTGCCAGCACTAATGTGCCACAGCCGAACACTGAAGCTTTCTTT.

The chain combines TRBV19 with TRBJ1-3; D remains unclear. The ends were cut back, 10 bases at V and 1 base at J, with 11 bases in the middle. Germline V gene lookup returns CDR1 LNHDA and CDR2 SQIVND (reference sequence). This CDR3 spans 13 amino acids. The CDR3 region has the DNA TGTGCCAATCTAGGATGGTCTGGAAACACCATATATTTT. This gives the protein CANLGWSGNTIYF.

Comment on this clone: This sample also contains other DNA sequences that code for the same CDR3. This sequence joins TRBV29-1 and TRBJ2-2; D unclear. V was clipped by 2 bases and J by 2 bases, with 9 bases between them. Germline values: CDR1 SQVTM, CDR2 ANQGSEA. The CDR3 spans 14 residues. The CDR3: CSVEKQLNTGELFF. The CDR3 DNA sequence: TGCAGCGTTGAAAAACAGCTTAACACCGGGGAGCTGTTTTTT.

This clone was picked up one time. The chain couples TRBV7-8 to TRBJ1-1; tentatively, D is TRBD1 (5 bases). CDR1 is SGHVS and CDR2 is FQNEAQ in the germline V gene. This CDR3 comprises 14 residues. Trimming cost V 2 bases and J 4 bases, with 11 bases left between them. CDR3 loop: CASSLKGRVTEAFF. CDR3 DNA sequence: TGTGCCAGCAGCTTAAAGGGGCGCGTCACTGAAGCTTTCTTT.

This chain uses TRBV11-2 with TRBJ2-5; a possible D gene is TRBD2 (5 bases). From germline, CDR1 is SGHAT and CDR2 FQNNGV. The CDR3 contains 14 residues. Trimming left V 1 base short and J 5 bases short, with 11 bases between. The CDR3 coding sequence is TGTGCCAGCAGCTTAGGAGGGTTTGGGGAGACCCAGTACTTC. Amino acids: CASSLGGFGETQYF.

This clone has more than one count but fewer than ten. The chain joins TRBV27 to TRBJ2-7; 8 nucleotides agree with TRBD2. Looked up from germline, CDR1 is MNHEY and CDR2 is SMNVEV (reference sequence). CDR3 size: 17 residues. V shed 5 bases and J 3 bases; nucleotides not matched to a gene: 15. This chain's CDR3 is CASSPLGGSGVDYEQYF. The CDR3, as DNA: TGTGCCAGCAGTCCCCTAGGTGGTAGCGGGGTTGACTACGAGCAGTACTTC.

The chain links TRBV5-4 to TRBJ2-1, with 11 bases that match TRBD2. This CDR3 contains 14 residues. The V and J ends lost 0 bases and 8 bases, in that order; junction bases with no gene match: 1. CDR1 and CDR2 (germline): SGHNT, YYREEE (reference sequence). CDR3 coding DNA: TGTGCCAGCAGCTTGGAACTAGCGGGAGATGAGCAGTTCTTC. Encoded protein: CASSLELAGDEQFF.

The CDR3 nucleotides read TGTGCCGGCCGACTAGCGGGAGGAACAGATACGCAGTATTTT. Translated, it gives CAGRLAGGTDTQYF. The V and J genes are TRBV2 and TRBJ2-3; 13 nucleotides match TRBD2. V shed 11 bases, J shed 3 bases, and the junction held 5 bases outside the gene matches. This CDR3 has 14 amino acids. Germline CDR1 reads SNHLY; CDR2 reads FYNNEI.

The J gene is TRBJ2-3, the V gene TRBV2; possible D gene TRBD2, 5 bases. The CDR3 covers 15 residues. Trimming stripped 5 bases from V and 0 bases from J, with 12 bases between. CDR1 and CDR2 (germline): SNHLY, FYNNEI. The chain's CDR3 is CASSFEGSSTDTQYF. In nucleotides, the CDR3 is TGTGCCAGCAGTTTCGAGGGTTCTAGCACAGATACGCAGTATTTT.

The CDR3 sequence is CASSVRGNTEAFF. The CDR3 DNA follows: TGTGCCAGCAGTGTTAGAGGGAACACTGAAGCTTTCTTT. V gene TRBV2 combines with J gene TRBJ1-1; D is ambiguous. V was shortened by 4 bases and J by 1 base, with 7 bases between the two germline ends. Germline-derived CDR1 and CDR2 are SNHLY and FYNNEI. CDR3 length equals 13 residues.